The next 2 T cell receptor beta chains were all read from a single sample in a study of regulatory T cells in long-lasting Graves disease. Libraries of TCR beta came from iRepertoire HTBI primers plus Arm-PCR of CDR3 regions. TCRdb called the multiplex PCR reads again in MiXCR, with one record for every CDR3 protein. The data show some 420,000 distinct CDR3 sequences, with around a fifth seen just once and around 12% held by the top ten. The time point: persistent/refractory GD, antithyroid drugs over 5 years with positive TRAb. Construction of the TCR library relied on RNA isolated from PBMCs. Sample: peripheral blood mononuclear cells (PBMCs), taken when the disease was refractory, from a patient treated with antithyroid drugs. The source is a female donor with Graves disease.

The sample holds a few counts of this clonotype. The chain recombines TRBV5-1 with TRBJ2-7; possible D gene TRBD1, 6 bases. Germline V gives CDR1 SGHRS, CDR2 YFSETQ. CDR3 size: 14 residues. V was clipped by 6 bases and J by 0 bases, with 13 bases between them. In DNA form, the CDR3 reads TGCGCCAGCAAACCCAGGGGTACCTCCTACGAGCAGTACTTC. Its protein is CASKPRGTSYEQYF. Full variable domain (outside the CDR3, taken from reference TRBV5-1 and TRBJ2-7): KAGVTQTPRYLIKTRGQQVTLSCSPISGHRSVSWYQQTPGQGLQFLFEYFSETQRNKGNFPGRFSGRQFSNSRSEMNVSTLELGDSALYLCASKPRGTSYEQYFGPGTRLTVT.

The chain is built from TRBV7-3 and TRBJ2-6; D is perhaps TRBD1 (5 bases). CDR3 length: 15 amino acids. Germline V lookup: CDR1 SGHTA, CDR2 FQGTGA. Trimming stripped 5 bases from V and 0 bases from J, with 8 bases between. CDR3 protein: CASSPGFSGANVLTF. Written as DNA, the CDR3 is TGTGCCAGCAGCCCAGGGTTCTCTGGGGCCAACGTCCTGACTTTC.